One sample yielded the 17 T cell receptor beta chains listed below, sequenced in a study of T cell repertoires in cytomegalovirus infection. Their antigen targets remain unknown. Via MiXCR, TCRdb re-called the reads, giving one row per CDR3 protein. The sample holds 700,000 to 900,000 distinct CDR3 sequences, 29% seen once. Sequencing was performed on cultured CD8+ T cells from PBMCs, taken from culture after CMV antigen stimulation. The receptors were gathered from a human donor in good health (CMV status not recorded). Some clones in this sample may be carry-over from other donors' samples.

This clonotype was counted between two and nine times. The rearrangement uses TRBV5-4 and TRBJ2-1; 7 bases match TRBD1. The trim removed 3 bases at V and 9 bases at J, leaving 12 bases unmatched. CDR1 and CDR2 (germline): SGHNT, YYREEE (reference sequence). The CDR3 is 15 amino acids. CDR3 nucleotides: TGTGCCAGCAGCTCTCGGGACAGAACTCCCCTTGAGCAGTTCTTC. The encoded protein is CASSSRDRTPLEQFF.

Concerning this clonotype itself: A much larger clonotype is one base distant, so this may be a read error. The CDR3 spells CATPGAGELFF. The CDR3 DNA reads as TGTGCCACCCCGGGAGCCGGGGAGCTGTTTTTT. This chain joins TRBV2 and TRBJ2-2; possibly TRBD2 for D (6 bases). The V and J ends lost 10 bases and 6 bases respectively, with 9 bases between them. The CDR3 is 11 residues long. Germline V gene sequence: CDR1 SNHLY, CDR2 FYNNEI. Variable domain in full (rest from reference TRBV2 and TRBJ2-2): EPEVTQTPSHQVTQMGQEVILRCVPISNHLYFYWYRQILGQKVEFLVSFYNNEISEKSEIFDDQFSVERPDGSNFTLKIRSTKLEDSAMYFCATPGAGELFFGEGSRLTVL.

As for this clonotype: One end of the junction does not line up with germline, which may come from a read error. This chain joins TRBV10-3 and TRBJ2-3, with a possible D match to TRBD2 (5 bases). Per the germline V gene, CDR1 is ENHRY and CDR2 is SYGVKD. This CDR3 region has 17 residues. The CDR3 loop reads CAISESYRESSIDTQYF. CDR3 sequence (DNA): TGTGCCATCAGTGAGTCCTACAGAGAGTCTAGCATAGATACGCAGTATTTT.

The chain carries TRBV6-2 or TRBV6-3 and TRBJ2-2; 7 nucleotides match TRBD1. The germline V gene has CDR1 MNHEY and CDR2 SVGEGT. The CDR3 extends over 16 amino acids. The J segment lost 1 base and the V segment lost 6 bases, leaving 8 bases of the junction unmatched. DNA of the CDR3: TGTGCCAGCAGACCCACAGGGGCTTTGAACACCGGGGAGCTGTTTTTT. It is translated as CASRPTGALNTGELFF.

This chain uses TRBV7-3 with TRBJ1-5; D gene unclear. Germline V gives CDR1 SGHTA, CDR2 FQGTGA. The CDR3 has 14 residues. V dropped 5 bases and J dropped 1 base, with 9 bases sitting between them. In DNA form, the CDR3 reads TGTGCCAGCAGCCGCAGAGAGAGCAATCAGCCCCAGCATTTT. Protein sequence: CASSRRESNQPQHF. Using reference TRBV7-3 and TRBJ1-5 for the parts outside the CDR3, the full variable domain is GAGVSQTPSNKVTEKGKYVELRCDPISGHTALYWYRQSLGQGPEFLIYFQGTGAADDSGLPNDRFFAVRPEGSVSTLKIQRTERGDSAVYLCASSRRESNQPQHFGDGTRLSIL.

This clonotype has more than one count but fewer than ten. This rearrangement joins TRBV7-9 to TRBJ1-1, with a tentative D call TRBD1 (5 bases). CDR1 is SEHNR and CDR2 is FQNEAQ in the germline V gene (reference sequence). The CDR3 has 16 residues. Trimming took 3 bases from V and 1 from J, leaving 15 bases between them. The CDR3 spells CASSLFDQGPNTEAFF. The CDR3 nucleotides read TGTGCCAGCAGCTTGTTCGACCAGGGACCGAACACTGAAGCTTTCTTT.

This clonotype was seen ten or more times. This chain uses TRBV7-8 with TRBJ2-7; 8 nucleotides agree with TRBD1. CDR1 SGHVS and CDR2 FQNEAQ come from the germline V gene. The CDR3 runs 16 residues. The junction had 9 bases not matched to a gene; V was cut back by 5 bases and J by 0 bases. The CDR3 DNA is TGTGCCAGCAGCCCGCAAAGGACAGGGCACTCCTACGAGCAGTACTTC. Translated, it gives CASSPQRTGHSYEQYF.

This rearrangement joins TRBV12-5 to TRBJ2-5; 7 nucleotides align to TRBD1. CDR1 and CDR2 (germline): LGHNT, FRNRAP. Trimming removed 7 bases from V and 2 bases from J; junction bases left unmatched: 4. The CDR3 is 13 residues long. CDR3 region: CASAMGQQETQYF. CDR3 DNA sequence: TGTGCTAGTGCCATGGGACAGCAAGAGACCCAGTACTTC.

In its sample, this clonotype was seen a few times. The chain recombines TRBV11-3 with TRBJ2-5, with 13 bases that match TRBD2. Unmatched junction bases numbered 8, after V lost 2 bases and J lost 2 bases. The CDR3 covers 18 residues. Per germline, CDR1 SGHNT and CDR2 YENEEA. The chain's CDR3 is CASSLRPPGLAGQETQYF. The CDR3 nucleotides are TGTGCCAGCAGCTTAAGACCCCCGGGACTAGCGGGACAAGAGACCCAGTACTTC.

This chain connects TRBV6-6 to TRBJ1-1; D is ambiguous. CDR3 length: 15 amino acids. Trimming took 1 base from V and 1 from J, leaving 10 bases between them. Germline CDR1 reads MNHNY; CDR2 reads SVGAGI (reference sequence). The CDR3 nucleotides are TGTGCCAGCAGTTACTACAGCCAGACGAACACTGAAGCTTTCTTT. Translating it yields CASSYYSQTNTEAFF.

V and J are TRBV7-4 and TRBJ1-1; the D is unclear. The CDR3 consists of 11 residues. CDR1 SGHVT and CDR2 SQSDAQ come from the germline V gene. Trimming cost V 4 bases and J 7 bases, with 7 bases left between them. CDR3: CASSSGHEAFF. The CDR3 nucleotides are TGTGCCAGCAGCTCGGGCCATGAAGCTTTCTTT.

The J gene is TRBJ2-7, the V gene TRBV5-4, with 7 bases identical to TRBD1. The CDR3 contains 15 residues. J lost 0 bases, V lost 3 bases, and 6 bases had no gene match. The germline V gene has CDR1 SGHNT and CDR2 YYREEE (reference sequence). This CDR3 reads CASSSKTGSSYEQYV. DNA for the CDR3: TGTGCCAGCAGCTCCAAGACAGGGAGCTCCTACGAGCAGTACGTC.

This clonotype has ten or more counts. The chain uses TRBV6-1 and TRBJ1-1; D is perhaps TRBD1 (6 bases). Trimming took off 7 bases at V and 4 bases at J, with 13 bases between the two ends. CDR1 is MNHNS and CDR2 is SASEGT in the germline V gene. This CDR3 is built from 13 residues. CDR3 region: CASNQGSSTEAFF. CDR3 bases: TGTGCCAGCAACCAGGGGTCGAGCACTGAAGCTTTCTTT.

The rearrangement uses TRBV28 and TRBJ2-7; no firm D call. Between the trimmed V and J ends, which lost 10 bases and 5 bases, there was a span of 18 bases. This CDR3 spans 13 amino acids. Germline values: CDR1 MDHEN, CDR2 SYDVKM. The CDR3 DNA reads TGTGCCATCTCCAGTCTTATGGGAAACGAGCAGTACGTC. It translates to CAISSLMGNEQYV.

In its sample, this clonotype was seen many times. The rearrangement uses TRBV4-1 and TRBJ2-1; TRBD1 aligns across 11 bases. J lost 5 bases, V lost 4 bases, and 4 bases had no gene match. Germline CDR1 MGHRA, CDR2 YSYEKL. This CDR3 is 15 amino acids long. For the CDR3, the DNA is TGCGCCAGCAGCCTCCGGGACAGGGGGGACAATGAGCAGTTCTTC. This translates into CASSLRDRGDNEQFF.

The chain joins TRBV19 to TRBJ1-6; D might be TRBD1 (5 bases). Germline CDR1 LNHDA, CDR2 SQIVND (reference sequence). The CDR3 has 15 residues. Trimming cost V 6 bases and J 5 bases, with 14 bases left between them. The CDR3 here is CASSPTAINNSPLHF. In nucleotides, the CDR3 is TGTGCCAGTAGCCCGACAGCGATAAATAATTCACCCCTCCACTTT.

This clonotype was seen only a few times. CDR3 DNA sequence: TGTGCCAGCAGCTCTCCACCCGCAACTAATGAAAAACTGTTTTTT. Its translation: CASSSPPATNEKLFF. The chain combines TRBV7-9 with TRBJ1-4; unclear D gene. The CDR3 spans 15 residues. The V and J ends lost 4 bases and 0 bases respectively, with 9 bases between them. The germline gives CDR1 SEHNR, CDR2 FQNEAQ (reference sequence).